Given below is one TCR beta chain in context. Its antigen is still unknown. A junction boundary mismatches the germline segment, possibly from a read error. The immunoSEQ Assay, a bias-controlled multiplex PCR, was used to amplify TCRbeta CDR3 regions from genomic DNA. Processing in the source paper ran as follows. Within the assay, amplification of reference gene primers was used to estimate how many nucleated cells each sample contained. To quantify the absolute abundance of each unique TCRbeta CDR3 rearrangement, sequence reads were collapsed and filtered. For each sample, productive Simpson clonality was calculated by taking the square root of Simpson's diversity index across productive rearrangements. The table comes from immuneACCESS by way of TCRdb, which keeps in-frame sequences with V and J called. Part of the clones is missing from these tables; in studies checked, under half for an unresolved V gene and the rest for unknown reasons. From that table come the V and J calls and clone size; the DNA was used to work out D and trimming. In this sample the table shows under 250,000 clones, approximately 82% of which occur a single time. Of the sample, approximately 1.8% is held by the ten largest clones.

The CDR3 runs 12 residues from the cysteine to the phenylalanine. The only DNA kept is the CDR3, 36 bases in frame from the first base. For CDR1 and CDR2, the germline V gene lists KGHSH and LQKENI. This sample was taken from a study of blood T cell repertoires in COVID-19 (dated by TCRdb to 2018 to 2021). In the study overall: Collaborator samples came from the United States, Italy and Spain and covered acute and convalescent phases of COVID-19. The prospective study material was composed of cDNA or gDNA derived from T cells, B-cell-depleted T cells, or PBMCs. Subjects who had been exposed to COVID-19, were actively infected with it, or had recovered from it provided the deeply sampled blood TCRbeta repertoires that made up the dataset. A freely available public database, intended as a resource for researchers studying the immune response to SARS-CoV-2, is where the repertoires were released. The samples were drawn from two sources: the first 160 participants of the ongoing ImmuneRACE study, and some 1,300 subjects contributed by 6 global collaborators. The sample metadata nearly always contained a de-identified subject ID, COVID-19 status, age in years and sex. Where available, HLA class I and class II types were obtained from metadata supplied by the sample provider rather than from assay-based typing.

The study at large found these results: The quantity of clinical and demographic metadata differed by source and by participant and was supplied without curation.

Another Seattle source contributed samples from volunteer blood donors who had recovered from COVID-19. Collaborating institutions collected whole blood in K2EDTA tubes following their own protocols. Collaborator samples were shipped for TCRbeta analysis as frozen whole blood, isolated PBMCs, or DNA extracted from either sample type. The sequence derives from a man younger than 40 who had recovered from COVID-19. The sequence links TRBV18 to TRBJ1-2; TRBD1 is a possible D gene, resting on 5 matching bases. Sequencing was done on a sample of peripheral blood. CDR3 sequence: CASSPRQSRRDF. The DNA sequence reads TGTGCCAGCTCACCACGACAGTCGAGGAGGGACTTC.